This is a list of T cell receptor beta chains from one sample in a study of radiation and T cells in renal cell carcinoma. Repertoires were generated with immunoSEQ multiplex PCR, while TCRdb's copy carries only in-frame clones and drops some. This table has roughly 100,000 clones, 65% to 90% appearing once. The sequencing used blood, collected from a patient whose treatment included radiotherapy and nephrectomy. Receptors were obtained from a man aged 45-60 years with renal cell carcinoma. Both conserved end residues are part of each CDR3. The order of the fields is V gene, D gene, CDR3 protein. A D gene is named only where the DNA matches it firmly.

>TRBV7-2|TRBD1
CASSSMTGGVQPQHF
>TRBV5-4|TRBD2
CASSSKTSGGSGETQYF
>TRBV7-9|-
CASSLVGYEQYF
>TRBV7-2|-
CASSARRGDSNQPQHF
>TRBV4-2|-
CASSSDPGEKGYTF
>TRBV30|TRBD2
CAGGGGAYQETQYF
>TRBV27|-
CASSYGTATYEQYF
>TRBV27|TRBD1
CASSLGQGLLGEQFF
>TRBV27|-
CASSRARNEQYF
>TRBV5-1|TRBD1
CASSPGQGVSYTF
>TRBV19|TRBD2
CASRSQTSGVYEQYF
>TRBV19|-
CASRGLTEAFF
>TRBV29-1|-
CSVGGTGVADTQYF
>TRBV2|-
CASSARGGNEQFF
>TRBV18|-
CASSATFDTQYF
>TRBV27|TRBD2
CASTVLAGGLTDTQYF